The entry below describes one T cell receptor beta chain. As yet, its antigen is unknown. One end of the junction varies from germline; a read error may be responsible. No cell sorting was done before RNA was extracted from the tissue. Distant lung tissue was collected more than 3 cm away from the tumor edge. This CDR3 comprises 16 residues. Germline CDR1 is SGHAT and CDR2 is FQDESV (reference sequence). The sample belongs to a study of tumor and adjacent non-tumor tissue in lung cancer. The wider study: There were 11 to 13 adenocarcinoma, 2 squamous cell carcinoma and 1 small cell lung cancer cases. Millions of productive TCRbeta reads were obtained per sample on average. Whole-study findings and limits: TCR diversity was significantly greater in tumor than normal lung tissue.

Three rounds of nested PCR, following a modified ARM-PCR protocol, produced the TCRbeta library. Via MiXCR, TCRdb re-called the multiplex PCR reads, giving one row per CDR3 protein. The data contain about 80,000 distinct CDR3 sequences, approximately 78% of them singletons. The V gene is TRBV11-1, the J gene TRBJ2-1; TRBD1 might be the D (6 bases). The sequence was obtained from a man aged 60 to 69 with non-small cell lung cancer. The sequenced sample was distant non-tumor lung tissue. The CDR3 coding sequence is TGTGCCAGTAGCTTGGTTGGTGGACAGTCTTACAATGAGCAGTCCTTC. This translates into CASSLVGGQSYNEQSF.